The next 3 T cell receptor beta chains were all read from a single sample in a study of metastatic and nonmetastatic thyroid tumors. No treatment had been given to any patient before thyroid surgery. TCRdb reprocessed the PCR reads via MiXCR. This sample has more than 25,000 clones; 7% to 9% occur once, and the top ten carry 43%. The sample was blood. The receptors shown here come from a female donor with papillary thyroid cancer or a benign thyroid nodule (not recorded which). Some clones in this sample may be carry-over from other donors' samples.

This clone has at least ten counts. The genes are TRBV2 and TRBJ2-2; D perhaps matches TRBD2 (7 bases). Between the trimmed V and J ends, which lost 11 bases and 3 bases, there was a span of 13 bases. This CDR3 has 13 amino acids. The germline V gene has CDR1 SNHLY and CDR2 FYNNEI. CDR3 coding DNA: TGTGCCGCTAGGGGGGGAGACACCGGGGAGCTGTTTTTT. Amino acids: CAARGGDTGELFF.

This clone was seen ten or more times. The CDR3 nucleotides read TGCAGTGCGAGGGGTCAGAGGGGCTCCTACAATGAGCAGTTCTTC. This gives the protein CSARGQRGSYNEQFF. The V gene is TRBV20-1, the J gene TRBJ2-1, with D perhaps being TRBD1 or TRBD2 (5 bases each). This CDR3 has 15 amino acids. Looked up from germline, CDR1 is DFQATT and CDR2 is SNEGSKA (reference sequence). Trimming pared 6 bases from V and 0 bases from J, leaving 15 bases between.

Ten or more counts support this clone. The genes are TRBV6-1 and TRBJ2-7; TRBD1 matches 11 bases. Germline V gene sequence: CDR1 MNHNS, CDR2 SASEGT. This CDR3 region has 14 residues. The ends lost 5 bases at V and 2 bases at J; junction bases unmatched: 2. Here the CDR3 reads CASSPGQGAYEQYF. CDR3 bases: TGTGCCAGCAGTCCGGGACAGGGGGCCTACGAGCAGTACTTC.